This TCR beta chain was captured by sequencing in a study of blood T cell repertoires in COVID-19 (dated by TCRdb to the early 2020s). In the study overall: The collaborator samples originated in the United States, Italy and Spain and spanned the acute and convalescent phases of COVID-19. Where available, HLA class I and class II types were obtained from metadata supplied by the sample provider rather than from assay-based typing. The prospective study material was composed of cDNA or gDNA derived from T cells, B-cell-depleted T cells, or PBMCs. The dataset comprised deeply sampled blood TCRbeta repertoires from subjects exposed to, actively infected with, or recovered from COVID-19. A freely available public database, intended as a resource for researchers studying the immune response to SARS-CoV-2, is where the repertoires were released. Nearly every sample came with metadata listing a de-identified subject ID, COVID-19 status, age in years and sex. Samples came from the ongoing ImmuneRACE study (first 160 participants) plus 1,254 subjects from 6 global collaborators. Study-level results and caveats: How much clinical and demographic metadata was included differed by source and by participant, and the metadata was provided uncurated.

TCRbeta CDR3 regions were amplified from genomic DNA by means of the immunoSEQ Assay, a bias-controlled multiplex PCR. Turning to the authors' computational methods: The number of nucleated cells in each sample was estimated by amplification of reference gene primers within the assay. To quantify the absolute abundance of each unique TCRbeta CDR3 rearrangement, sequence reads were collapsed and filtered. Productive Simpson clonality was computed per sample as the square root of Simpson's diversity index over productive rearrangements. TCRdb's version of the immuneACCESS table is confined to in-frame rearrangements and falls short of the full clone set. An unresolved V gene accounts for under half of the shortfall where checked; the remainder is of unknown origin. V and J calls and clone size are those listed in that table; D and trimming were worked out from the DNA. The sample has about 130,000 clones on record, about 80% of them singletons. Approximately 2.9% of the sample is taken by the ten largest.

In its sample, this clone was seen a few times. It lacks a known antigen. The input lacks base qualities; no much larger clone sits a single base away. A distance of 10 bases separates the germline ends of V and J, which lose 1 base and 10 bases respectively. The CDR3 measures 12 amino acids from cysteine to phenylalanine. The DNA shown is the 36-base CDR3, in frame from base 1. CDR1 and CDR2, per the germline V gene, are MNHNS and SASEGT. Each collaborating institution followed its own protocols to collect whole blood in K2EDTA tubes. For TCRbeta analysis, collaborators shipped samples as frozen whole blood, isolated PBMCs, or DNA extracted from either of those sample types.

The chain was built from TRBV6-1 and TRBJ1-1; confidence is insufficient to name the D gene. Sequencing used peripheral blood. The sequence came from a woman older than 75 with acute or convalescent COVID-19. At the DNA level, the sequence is TGTGCCAGCAGTGAAGGAGCTGAGGGAGCTTTCTTT. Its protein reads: CASSEGAEGAFF.